A selection of T cell receptor beta chains follows, all from one sample in a study of T cells in narcolepsy. Produced via immunoSEQ multiplex PCR; TCRdb's table is partial and in-frame only. The table lists tens of thousands of clones, about 85% of them singletons. The source material was CD45RA- memory CD4+ T cells from PBMCs. The receptors originated from a human donor with narcolepsy. Both conserved end residues are part of each CDR3. D genes are given only for firm matches. Not every row has a clone size; where given, it reads once, few, many or a size class.

CDR3 DNA: TGTGCCAGCAGTTTATCGCAGGGGGCCCAAGAGACCCAGTACTTC; CDR3 protein: CASSLSQGAQETQYF; D gene: TRBD1; clone size: NA; J gene: TRBJ2-5; V gene: TRBV27
CDR3 DNA: TGTGCCAGCTCACTGGGACAGGCTAACACTGAAGCTTTCTTT; CDR3 protein: CASSLGQANTEAFF; D gene: TRBD1; clone size: NA; J gene: TRBJ1-1; V gene: TRBV18
CDR3 DNA: TGTGCCAGCAGATCAACAGGGAGGTACATTCAGTACTTC; CDR3 protein: CASRSTGRYIQYF; D gene: NA; clone size: NA; J gene: TRBJ2-4; V gene: TRBV6-5
CDR3 DNA: TGTGCCAGTAGTCAGCCGGGACTACAAGAGACCCAGTACTTC; CDR3 protein: CASSQPGLQETQYF; D gene: TRBD2; clone size: NA; J gene: TRBJ2-5; V gene: TRBV19
CDR3 DNA: TGTGCCAGCAGCAAACCCGGGACAGAAAGATGCGAGCAGTACTTC; CDR3 protein: CASSKPGTERCEQYF; D gene: NA; clone size: NA; J gene: TRBJ2-7; V gene: TRBV21-1
CDR3 DNA: TGTGCCAGCAGCGTAGGCCCTAAGACTAGCGGGAATAGATTACAAGAGACCCAGTACTTC; CDR3 protein: CASSVGPKTSGNRLQETQYF; D gene: TRBD2; clone size: once; J gene: TRBJ2-5; V gene: TRBV9
CDR3 DNA: TGTGCCAGTAGTAGGAAAGGCGCTGAAGCTTTCTTT; CDR3 protein: CASSRKGAEAFF; D gene: NA; clone size: NA; J gene: TRBJ1-1; V gene: TRBV19
CDR3 DNA: TGTGCCATCAGTGAGTCCAGGGATGCGGAGTACTTC; CDR3 protein: CAISESRDAEYF; D gene: NA; clone size: NA; J gene: TRBJ2-5; V gene: TRBV10-3
CDR3 DNA: TGCGCCAGCAGCTTGGGAGGGGCGGGACAGCCCCAGCATTTT; CDR3 protein: CASSLGGAGQPQHF; D gene: NA; clone size: once; J gene: TRBJ1-5; V gene: TRBV5-1
CDR3 DNA: TGTGCCTGGAGCGCGCTGGGTGGGGAGGGGGATACGCAGTATTTT; CDR3 protein: CAWSALGGEGDTQYF; D gene: TRBD2; clone size: few; J gene: TRBJ2-3; V gene: TRBV30
CDR3 DNA: TGTGCCAGCAGGGGAGGCGGCTACACCTTC; CDR3 protein: CASRGGGYTF; D gene: NA; clone size: few; J gene: TRBJ1-2; V gene: TRBV5-8
CDR3 DNA: TGCAGTGCTAGTGACAGTCAAAGCTACACCTTC; CDR3 protein: CSASDSQSYTF; D gene: NA; clone size: NA; J gene: TRBJ1-2; V gene: TRBV20-1
CDR3 DNA: TGTGCCAGCAGTGTTCAGTTCCAAAGAGGAGGCTACACCTTC; CDR3 protein: CASSVQFQRGGYTF; D gene: NA; clone size: NA; J gene: TRBJ1-2; V gene: TRBV28
CDR3 DNA: TGTGCCAGCAGTGACGAGGGGGTCGAGCAGTACTTC; CDR3 protein: CASSDEGVEQYF; D gene: NA; clone size: NA; J gene: TRBJ2-7; V gene: TRBV2
CDR3 DNA: TGTGCCTCTCAGGGGACTAGCGGGGGCGGGGAGCAGTTCTTC; CDR3 protein: CASQGTSGGGEQFF; D gene: TRBD2; clone size: NA; J gene: TRBJ2-1; V gene: TRBV9
CDR3 DNA: TGCGCCAGCAGTGACCCCGGGACAGGGGGCCACGAGCAGTACTTC; CDR3 protein: CASSDPGTGGHEQYF; D gene: TRBD1; clone size: once; J gene: TRBJ2-7; V gene: TRBV10-2
CDR3 DNA: TGTGCCAGCAGCCGGGACACCAATCAGCCCCAGCATTTT; CDR3 protein: CASSRDTNQPQHF; D gene: NA; clone size: NA; J gene: TRBJ1-5; V gene: TRBV7-2
CDR3 DNA: TGTGCCTGGAGTCGGGACAGGGTGGGTGCCGGGGAGCTGTTTTTT; CDR3 protein: CAWSRDRVGAGELFF; D gene: TRBD1; clone size: NA; J gene: TRBJ2-2; V gene: TRBV30
CDR3 DNA: TGTGCCAGCTCACTAGGAGGGAGTGAAGCTTTCTTT; CDR3 protein: CASSLGGSEAFF; D gene: NA; clone size: few; J gene: TRBJ1-1; V gene: TRBV18
CDR3 DNA: TGTGCCAGCAGCACCCAACAGGGGTTTGGGAATGAAAAACTGTTTTTT; CDR3 protein: CASSTQQGFGNEKLFF; D gene: TRBD1; clone size: NA; J gene: TRBJ1-4; V gene: TRBV9
CDR3 DNA: TGTGCCAGCACGCCGCGGGGGGAAGAGACCCAGTACTTC; CDR3 protein: CASTPRGEETQYF; D gene: TRBD2; clone size: NA; J gene: TRBJ2-5; V gene: TRBV2
CDR3 DNA: TGTGCCAGCAGCTTCGAACAGAGTGCTGGTGGCTACACCTTC; CDR3 protein: CASSFEQSAGGYTF; D gene: NA; clone size: medium-sized; J gene: TRBJ1-2; V gene: TRBV7-9
CDR3 DNA: TGTGCCAGCAGCTTGGGGGGACAGGCGAGCACTGAAGCTTTCTTT; CDR3 protein: CASSLGGQASTEAFF; D gene: TRBD1; clone size: NA; J gene: TRBJ1-1; V gene: TRBV5-4
CDR3 DNA: TGTGCCAGCAGCCCGTGGGGTGGTCAAGAGACCCAGTACTTC; CDR3 protein: CASSPWGGQETQYF; D gene: NA; clone size: NA; J gene: TRBJ2-5; V gene: TRBV11-2
CDR3 DNA: TGTGCCAGCAGTGGACCACAGGGAGGAGGCCCAAGTCAGCCCCAGCATTTT; CDR3 protein: CASSGPQGGGPSQPQHF; D gene: NA; clone size: NA; J gene: TRBJ1-5; V gene: TRBV6-1
CDR3 DNA: TGCGCCAGCAGCCAAGATTTGGTGGCTTACAATGAGCAGTTCTTC; CDR3 protein: CASSQDLVAYNEQFF; D gene: NA; clone size: NA; J gene: TRBJ2-1; V gene: TRBV4-3
CDR3 DNA: TGTGCCTGGGGGACAGGGCTTAATTCACCCCTCCACTTT; CDR3 protein: CAWGTGLNSPLHF; D gene: TRBD1; clone size: NA; J gene: TRBJ1-6; V gene: TRBV30
CDR3 DNA: TGTGCCAGCAGGATCACAGGGCCGGTTACTGAAGCTTTCTTT; CDR3 protein: CASRITGPVTEAFF; D gene: NA; clone size: NA; J gene: TRBJ1-1; V gene: TRBV6-1
CDR3 DNA: TGTGCCAGCAGCTTAGCGGGACAGAGCAATCAGCCCCAGCATTTT; CDR3 protein: CASSLAGQSNQPQHF; D gene: TRBD1; clone size: NA; J gene: TRBJ1-5; V gene: TRBV7-9
CDR3 DNA: TGTGCCAGCAGCTTGGGTTCAGAAAGAGTGAATTCACCCCTCCACTTT; CDR3 protein: CASSLGSERVNSPLHF; D gene: NA; clone size: NA; J gene: TRBJ1-6; V gene: TRBV5-4
CDR3 DNA: TGCAGCATTGGGACAGGCGGCGAAAAACTGTTTTTT; CDR3 protein: CSIGTGGEKLFF; D gene: TRBD1; clone size: NA; J gene: TRBJ1-4; V gene: TRBV29-1
CDR3 DNA: TGTGCCAGCAGGGACAGGGGGACACGGGGTTCCTATAATTCACCCCTCCACTTT; CDR3 protein: CASRDRGTRGSYNSPLHF; D gene: TRBD1; clone size: NA; J gene: TRBJ1-6; V gene: TRBV28
CDR3 DNA: TGTGCCAGCAGCCCAGGGGTCGACTATGGCTACACCTTC; CDR3 protein: CASSPGVDYGYTF; D gene: NA; clone size: NA; J gene: TRBJ1-2; V gene: TRBV6-5
CDR3 DNA: TGTGCCACCAGCAGGGCTTCAGGGCGAGAAAAACTGTTTTTT; CDR3 protein: CATSRASGREKLFF; D gene: NA; clone size: NA; J gene: TRBJ1-4; V gene: TRBV15
CDR3 DNA: TGTGCCAGCAGCGAACAGGGGACCGGGGAGCTGTTTTTT; CDR3 protein: CASSEQGTGELFF; D gene: TRBD1; clone size: NA; J gene: TRBJ2-2; V gene: TRBV5-4
CDR3 DNA: TGCGCCAGCAGCTTGGACGTGACAGTCACAGATATGCAGTATTTT; CDR3 protein: CASSLDVTVTDMQYF; D gene: NA; clone size: NA; J gene: TRBJ2-3; V gene: TRBV5-1
CDR3 DNA: TGTGCCAGCAGTTACGGCAGAGGAGTTGAAGCTTTCTTT; CDR3 protein: CASSYGRGVEAFF; D gene: NA; clone size: NA; J gene: TRBJ1-1; V gene: TRBV6-6
CDR3 DNA: TGTGCCAGTAGTATTGGGCCCGGGGAGACCCAGTACTTC; CDR3 protein: CASSIGPGETQYF; D gene: NA; clone size: NA; J gene: TRBJ2-5; V gene: TRBV19
CDR3 DNA: TGTGCCAGCAGCCGGGACACCTCGAACACTGAAGCTTTCTTT; CDR3 protein: CASSRDTSNTEAFF; D gene: NA; clone size: NA; J gene: TRBJ1-1; V gene: TRBV7-8
CDR3 DNA: TGCGCCAGCAGCCAACAGTACTATGAAAAACTGTTTTTT; CDR3 protein: CASSQQYYEKLFF; D gene: NA; clone size: NA; J gene: TRBJ1-4; V gene: TRBV4-1
CDR3 DNA: TGCGCCAGCAGCCCGGGACTAGCGGGGGGGAAAGAGACCCAGTACTTC; CDR3 protein: CASSPGLAGGKETQYF; D gene: TRBD2; clone size: NA; J gene: TRBJ2-5; V gene: TRBV5-1
CDR3 DNA: TGCGCCAGCAGCCCCGGGACCGCCAGTTTAAACTATGGCTACACCTTC; CDR3 protein: CASSPGTASLNYGYTF; D gene: NA; clone size: few; J gene: TRBJ1-2; V gene: TRBV5-1
CDR3 DNA: TGTGCCAGCACCCCCTCCGGTGTCTATGGCTACACCTTC; CDR3 protein: CASTPSGVYGYTF; D gene: NA; clone size: NA; J gene: TRBJ1-2; V gene: TRBV5-4
CDR3 DNA: TGTGCCAGTAGCCCTACGGGACTGGCCTATAATTCACCCCTCCACTTT; CDR3 protein: CASSPTGLAYNSPLHF; D gene: NA; clone size: NA; J gene: TRBJ1-6; V gene: TRBV19
CDR3 DNA: TGTGCCAGCAGCGTAGCTAGCGGGGGGGCGTCCGAGCAGTACTTC; CDR3 protein: CASSVASGGASEQYF; D gene: TRBD2; clone size: NA; J gene: TRBJ2-7; V gene: TRBV9
CDR3 DNA: TGTGCCAGCAGCGCCGGATCTTTGAACACTGAAGCTTTCTTT; CDR3 protein: CASSAGSLNTEAFF; D gene: NA; clone size: NA; J gene: TRBJ1-1; V gene: TRBV2
CDR3 DNA: TGTGCCAGCAGTGAGGGACTAGCGGGGGGGCCATGGAATGAGCAGTTCTTC; CDR3 protein: CASSEGLAGGPWNEQFF; D gene: TRBD2; clone size: NA; J gene: TRBJ2-1; V gene: TRBV6-1
CDR3 DNA: TGTGCCAGCAGCTTAGAAGGGAGGGCCGGGAACTATGGCTACACCTTC; CDR3 protein: CASSLEGRAGNYGYTF; D gene: NA; clone size: NA; J gene: TRBJ1-2; V gene: TRBV11-3